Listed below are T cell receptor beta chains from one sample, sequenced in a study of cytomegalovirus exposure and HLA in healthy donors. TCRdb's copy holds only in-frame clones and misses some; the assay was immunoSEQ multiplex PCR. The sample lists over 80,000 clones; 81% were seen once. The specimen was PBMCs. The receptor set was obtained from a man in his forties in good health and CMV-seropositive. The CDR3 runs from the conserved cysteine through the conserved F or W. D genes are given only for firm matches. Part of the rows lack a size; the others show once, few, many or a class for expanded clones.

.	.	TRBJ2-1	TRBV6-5	TGTGCCAGCAGTTACGGGCCCAACAATGAGCAGTTCTTC	CASSYGPNNEQFF
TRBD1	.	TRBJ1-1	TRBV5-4	TGTGCCAGCAGCCCCGAGACAGGGGGCAAGTCTGAAGCTTTCTTT	CASSPETGGKSEAFF
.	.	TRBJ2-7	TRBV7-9	TGTGCCAGCAGCTTAGACAGGGCGACCTACGAGCAGTACTTC	CASSLDRATYEQYF
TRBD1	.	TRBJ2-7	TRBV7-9	TGTTCCAGCAGCACGGACAGGGTGCGCGAGCAGTACTTC	CSSSTDRVREQYF
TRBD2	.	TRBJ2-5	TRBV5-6	TGTGCCAGCAGCTCGGGGGGACAAGAGACCCAGTACTTC	CASSSGGQETQYF
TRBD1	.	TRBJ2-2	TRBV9	TGTGCCAGCAGCGCCCAGGGACAGGGGTGGCGTTTTAACACCGGGGAGCTGTTTTTT	CASSAQGQGWRFNTGELFF
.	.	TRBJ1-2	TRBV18	TGTGCCAGCTCACCATCAGGGTATGGCTACACCTTC	CASSPSGYGYTF
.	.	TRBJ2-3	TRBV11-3	TGTGCCAGCAGCCTAGGACTGAGCACAGATACGCAGTATTTT	CASSLGLSTDTQYF
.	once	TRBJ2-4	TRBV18	TGTGCCAGCTCACCGGGACAGAAGGAGGGGCAGTACTTC	CASSPGQKEGQYF
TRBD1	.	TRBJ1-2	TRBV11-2	TGTGCCAGCAGCTTAGATTCATTAGCGACAGGGTCCGGTTTCTTC	CASSLDSLATGSGFF
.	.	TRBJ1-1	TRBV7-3	TGTGCCAGCAGCTTAACGTCACCGGGTGAAGCTTTCTTT	CASSLTSPGEAFF
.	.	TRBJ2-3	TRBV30	TGTGCCTGGAGGCAGGCAGATACGCAGTATTTT	CAWRQADTQYF
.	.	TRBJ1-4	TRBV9	TGTGCCAGCAGCGTAGATTCGGGAAGCGACGCAAAACTGTTTTTT	CASSVDSGSDAKLFF
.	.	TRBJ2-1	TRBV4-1	TGCGCCAGCAGGCCCGAGGGGGTGGACTTCAACCACAATGAGCAGTTCTTC	CASRPEGVDFNHNEQFF
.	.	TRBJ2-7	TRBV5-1	TGCGCCAGCAGCCCCAGTTCCCACTACGAGCAGTACTTC	CASSPSSHYEQYF
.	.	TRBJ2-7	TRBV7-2	TGTGCCAGCAGTAACAGGGTCAACGGCGAGCAGTACTTC	CASSNRVNGEQYF
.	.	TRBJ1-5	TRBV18	TGTGCCAGCTCATTCCAGGGGTCTCCTAGCAATCAGCCCCAGCATTTT	CASSFQGSPSNQPQHF
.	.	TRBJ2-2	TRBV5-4	TGTGCCAGCAGCCCCGACTTGTACACCGGGGAGCTGTTTTTT	CASSPDLYTGELFF
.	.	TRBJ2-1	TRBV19	TGTGCCAGCAGGACAGCGGACTCCTACAATGAGCAGTTCTTC	CASRTADSYNEQFF
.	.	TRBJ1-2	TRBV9	TGTGCCAGCAGCGTACTCTCAGGATATAACTATGGCTACACCTTC	CASSVLSGYNYGYTF
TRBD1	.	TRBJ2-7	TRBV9	TGTGCCAGCAGCATGGGACAGAGCTACGAGCAGTACTTC	CASSMGQSYEQYF
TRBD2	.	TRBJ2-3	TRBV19	TGTGCCAGTAGTATAGATCGCGTAGCGGGTTCTAGCACAGATACGCAGTATTTT	CASSIDRVAGSSTDTQYF
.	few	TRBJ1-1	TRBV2	TGTGCCAGCAGTGTTGGGGTTGGAGGCACTGAAGCTTTCTTT	CASSVGVGGTEAFF
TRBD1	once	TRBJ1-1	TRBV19	TGTGCCAGTAGTAATACAGGGGGCGCGACGGCTGAAGCTTTCTTT	CASSNTGGATAEAFF
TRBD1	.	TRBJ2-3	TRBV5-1	TGCGCCAGCAGCTTGGGACAGGGGATTCACACAGATACGCAGTATTTT	CASSLGQGIHTDTQYF
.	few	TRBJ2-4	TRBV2	TGTGCCAGCAGTGAAGATATAGCCAAAAACATTCAGTACTTC	CASSEDIAKNIQYF
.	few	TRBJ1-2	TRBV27	TGTGCCAGCAGTTTAGGCGGGCCTAACTATGGCTACACCTTC	CASSLGGPNYGYTF
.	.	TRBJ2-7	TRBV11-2	TGTGCCAGCAGCTTGACTCGCGGACAACGAGGAGAGCAGTACTTC	CASSLTRGQRGEQYF
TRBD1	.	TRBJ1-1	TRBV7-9	TGTGCCAGCAGCCTACCGGGACAGGGTCGAGCTTTCTTT	CASSLPGQGRAFF
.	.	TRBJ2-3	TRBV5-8	TGTGCCAGCAGCTTTAGCCTTCCCACAGATACGCAGTATTTT	CASSFSLPTDTQYF
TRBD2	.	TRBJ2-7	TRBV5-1	TGCGCCAGCAGCTCCCGGGGGGACTCCTACGAGCAGTACTTC	CASSSRGDSYEQYF
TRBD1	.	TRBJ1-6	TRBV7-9	TGTGCCAGCAGCGCGGGGACAGGGCGAAATTCACCCCTCCACTTT	CASSAGTGRNSPLHF
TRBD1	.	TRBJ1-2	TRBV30	TGTGCCTGGAGGACCCCCTCCGGGACAGGGCTTTACGGCTACACCTTC	CAWRTPSGTGLYGYTF
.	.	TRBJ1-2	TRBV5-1	TGCGCCAGCAGCTCAGGGGTCTATGGCTACACCTTC	CASSSGVYGYTF
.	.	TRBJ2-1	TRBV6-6	TGTGCCAGCAGTAAACAGGGTAATGAGCAGTTCTTC	CASSKQGNEQFF
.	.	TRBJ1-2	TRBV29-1	TGCAGCGCGGGGGATGGCTACACCTTC	CSAGDGYTF
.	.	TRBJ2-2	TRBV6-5	TGTGCCAGCACTTCCACCGGGGAGCTGTTTTTT	CASTSTGELFF
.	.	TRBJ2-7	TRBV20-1	TGCAGTGCTAGAAACAACTACGAGCAGTACTTC	CSARNNYEQYF
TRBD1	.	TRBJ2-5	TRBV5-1	TGCGCCAGCAGCTTGGAGGACAGGAGAGCGGAGACCCAGTACTTC	CASSLEDRRAETQYF
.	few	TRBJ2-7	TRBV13	TGTGCCAGCAGTTCCCGGGCAGGGAACACCTACGAGCAGTACTTC	CASSSRAGNTYEQYF
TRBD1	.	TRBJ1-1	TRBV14	TGTGCCAGCAGCTTACGACAGGGGTACACTGAAGCTTTCTTT	CASSLRQGYTEAFF
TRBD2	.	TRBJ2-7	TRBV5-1	TGCGCCAGCAGCTCCCAAGGGACTAGCGGCTCCTACGAGCAGTACTTC	CASSSQGTSGSYEQYF
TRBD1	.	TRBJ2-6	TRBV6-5	TGTGCCAGCAGTTACCGGGACAGCTCTGGGGCCAACGTCCTGACTTTC	CASSYRDSSGANVLTF
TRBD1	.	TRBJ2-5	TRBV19	TGTGCCAGTAAACCGGGACAGCGGCAAGAGACCCAGTACTTC	CASKPGQRQETQYF
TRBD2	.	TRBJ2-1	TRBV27	TGTGCCATCCAGACTAGCCTGGAAGTGCAGTTCTTC	CAIQTSLEVQFF
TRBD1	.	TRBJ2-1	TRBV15	TGTGCCACCAGCAGAACCGGGACAGCTAGTGAGCAGTTCTTC	CATSRTGTASEQFF
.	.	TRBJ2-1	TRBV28	TGTGCCAGCAGCCCAGGAGGTCGGTCCTCCTACAATGAGCAGTTCTTC	CASSPGGRSSYNEQFF
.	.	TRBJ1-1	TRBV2	TGTGCCAGCAGGGAGGGAGGTTCATGGGCTGAAGCTTTCTTT	CASREGGSWAEAFF
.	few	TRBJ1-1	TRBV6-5	TGTGCCAGCAGGCCCTCAGGGGCGAACACTGAAGCTTTCTTT	CASRPSGANTEAFF
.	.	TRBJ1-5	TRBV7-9	TGTGCCAGCAGCTTAGGTGGGGGCTATAGCAATCAGCCCCAGCATTTT	CASSLGGGYSNQPQHF
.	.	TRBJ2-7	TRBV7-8	TGTGCCAGCAACTGGATCGTCCAGGGTCTCCTCTACGAGCAGTACTTC	CASNWIVQGLLYEQYF
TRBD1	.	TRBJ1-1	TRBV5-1	TGCGCCAGCAGCTTGACAGGGGGGCTTACTGAAGCTTTCTTT	CASSLTGGLTEAFF
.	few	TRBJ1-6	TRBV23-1	TGCGCCAGCAGTCTGGGGCCATTGAGCTCCTATAATTCACCCCTCCACTTT	CASSLGPLSSYNSPLHF
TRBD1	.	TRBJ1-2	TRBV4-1	TGCGCCAGCAGCCAAGATAGGAACAGGGGGCATACCTTC	CASSQDRNRGHTF
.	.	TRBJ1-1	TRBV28	TGTGCCAGCAGCGGAGCGATGTACACTGAAGCTTTCTTT	CASSGAMYTEAFF
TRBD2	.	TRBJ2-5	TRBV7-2	TGTGCCAGCAGCTTACAGGCTAGCGGGAGTGAGACCCAGTACTTC	CASSLQASGSETQYF
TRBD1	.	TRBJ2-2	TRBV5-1	TGCGCCAGCAGCAAGGACAGGGGGCCGCGGACCGGGGAGCTGTTTTTT	CASSKDRGPRTGELFF
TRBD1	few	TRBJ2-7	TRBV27	TGTGCCAGCAGTCCAGACCTTGGACAGGGCCCGGACGAGCAGTACTTC	CASSPDLGQGPDEQYF